The sequence of this T cell receptor (beta chain) was determined in a study of CD8 T cells in ankylosing spondylitis (dated by TCRdb to about 2017). Some background on the complete study: To find TCR variants linked to disease, the study profiled T cell receptor beta repertoires in ankylosing spondylitis patients and healthy donors. In total, the full study cohort was made up of some 100 healthy donors and 25 to 30 ankylosing spondylitis patients. Peripheral blood was sampled, and synovial fluid was also collected from ankylosing spondylitis patients.

General conclusions and limits of the study: The disease-linked clones showed a CD8+ phenotype and occurred at relatively low frequencies in peripheral blood. Some motif variants had previously been reported in the synovial fluid and blood of reactive arthritis patients, which suggests shared mechanisms of disease initiation. Blood from ankylosing spondylitis patients appeared to be characterized by a TCR beta motif composed of roughly 8 highly homologous amino acid variants. The disease-linked clones were reported as significantly enriched in matched synovial fluid samples from ankylosing spondylitis patients.

Reads for this sample came from an Illumina HiSeq 2500. TCR beta libraries were prepared by quantitative 5'-RACE with molecular barcodes. On the study's bioinformatics: To identify disease-linked TCR variants, a new computational method was used, one built on a probabilistic model of VDJ rearrangement. TCRdb reprocessing: public reads trimmed at Q25 with fastp, clones called with MiXCR, in-frame beta chains kept. Every CDR3 protein is listed once, alongside the most common genes and DNA of its rows. The V and J calls, along with clone size, are taken from TCRdb and not from the paper's own processing. The sample profile shows around 340,000 distinct CDR3 sequences; roughly 14% of them were found once. The ten largest account for roughly 1.1% of the sample. This clonotype occurred many times. Its antigen has not been determined. No base quality information exists; no much larger clone differs at one position.

From cysteine to phenylalanine, the CDR3 is 13 amino acids long. The CDR3 DNA has 39 bases and is translated from base 1. Trimming removed 3 bases from V and 0 bases from J, leaving 2 bases between the germline ends. This chain joins TRBV12-3 or TRBV12-4 to TRBJ1-4; the D gene is unclear. The specimen sequenced was blood, either unsorted or a sorted T cell fraction (not recorded which). The TCR sequence derives from a male donor with ankylosing spondylitis or in good health (not recorded which). The DNA sequence reads TGTGCCAGCAGTTTTGCAACTAATGAAAAACTGTTTTTT. It specifies CASSFATNEKLFF.